Included here is one TCR beta chain sequence, with context. As yet, its antigen is unknown. The record originates from a study of Ad26.COV2.S vaccination and SARS-CoV-2 variants. Findings and caveats of the study: Higher spike-specific TCR breadth was found in vaccine recipients than in placebo recipients.

The germline CDR1 and CDR2 sequences are LGHDT and YNNKEL (reference sequence). The trim removed 0 bases at V and 4 bases at J, leaving 3 bases unmatched. CDR3 length equals 15 residues. Method: immunoSEQ multiplex PCR; TCRdb's copy keeps in-frame clones and lacks some. The profile covers 87,000 or so clones, with roughly 84% appearing a single time and roughly 15% taken by the ten largest. The receptor's source is a human donor who had recovered from COVID-19. The chain employs TRBV3-1 (or the pseudogene TRBV3-2) and TRBJ1-5; TRBD1 agrees at 7 bases. This specimen consisted of peripheral blood, obtained after recovery from COVID-19. The CDR3 protein is CASSQEGTENQPQHF. CDR3 nucleotide sequence: TGTGCCAGCAGCCAAGAAGGGACAGAAAATCAGCCCCAGCATTTT.